Listed below are T cell receptor beta chains from one sample, sequenced in a study of cytomegalovirus exposure and HLA in healthy donors. Produced via immunoSEQ multiplex PCR; TCRdb's table is partial and in-frame only. Of tens of thousands of clones detected, 84% appear once; the ten largest clones hold 9.5% to 13%. Sequencing was carried out using PBMCs. The receptor set was obtained from a woman under 30 in good health and CMV-seropositive. Each CDR3 is given with its conserved first and last residue. Each record gives: D gene, V gene, J gene, clone size, CDR3 DNA, CDR3 protein. D genes are given only for firm matches. The size field is filled for only some rows; it gives once, few, many or a size class.

TRBD1	TRBV28	TRBJ1-4	.	TGTGCCAGCAGCCCAGGGCAGGGGGTTGGAAAACTGTTTTTT	CASSPGQGVGKLFF
.	TRBV4-1	TRBJ2-1	.	TGCGCCAGCAGCCAAGATCGTGAGCAGTTCTTC	CASSQDREQFF
.	TRBV4-1	TRBJ1-1	few	TGCGCCAGCAGGGACTCAACTGAAGCTTTCTTT	CASRDSTEAFF
TRBD1	TRBV9	TRBJ1-4	.	TGTGCCAGCAGCGTAGGAGTCCAGGGGGCAGGAGAAAAACTGTTTTTT	CASSVGVQGAGEKLFF
.	TRBV9	TRBJ1-5	.	TGTGCCAGCAGCTCCCGAGAGGGCAATCAGCCCCAGCATTTT	CASSSREGNQPQHF
.	TRBV27	TRBJ2-1	.	TGTGCCAGCAGTTTAGGCGGGGGCACTGAGCAGTTCTTC	CASSLGGGTEQFF
.	TRBV6-1	TRBJ2-3	.	TGTGCCAGCAGTGCCTCGGCGGGCCTCTCGGGTACGCAGTATTTT	CASSASAGLSGTQYF
.	TRBV15	TRBJ2-5	.	TGTGCCACCAGCAGAGATGGAGGGGAAGGAAGGGAGACCCAGTACTTC	CATSRDGGEGRETQYF
.	TRBV18	TRBJ1-2	.	TGTGCCAGCTCACCACCGATCCCAGGGGAGAGCTACACCTTC	CASSPPIPGESYTF
.	TRBV27	TRBJ2-3	.	TGTGCCAGCGGGCCTCGGGACTCACCCTACACAGATACGCAGTATTTT	CASGPRDSPYTDTQYF
.	TRBV30	TRBJ1-3	.	TGTGCCTGGAGTGTTGGGAGCTCTGGAAACACCATATATTTT	CAWSVGSSGNTIYF
TRBD1	TRBV29-1	TRBJ1-3	once	TGCAGCGTTGTGGACAGGGGGATTTCCGACTCTGGAAACACCATATATTTT	CSVVDRGISDSGNTIYF
TRBD2	TRBV9	TRBJ2-7	.	TGTGCCAGCAGCGTAGCTAGCGGGGCACCCTACGAGCAGTACTTC	CASSVASGAPYEQYF
.	TRBV7-9	TRBJ2-7	.	TGTGCCAGCAGCTCAGACTACTACGAGCAGTACTTC	CASSSDYYEQYF
.	TRBV11-2	TRBJ1-5	.	TGTGCCAGCAGCTTAGGGCAGGCACATCAGCCCCAGCATTTT	CASSLGQAHQPQHF
TRBD1	TRBV28	TRBJ1-5	.	TGTGCCAGCAGCCGCTGGGACAGGGGGTTCGGCCAGCCCCAGCATTTT	CASSRWDRGFGQPQHF
.	TRBV30	TRBJ1-6	few	TGTGCCTGGAGTCCTCGGGGTTTTGGATTGTATTCACCCCTCCACTTT	CAWSPRGFGLYSPLHF
TRBD2	TRBV6-4	TRBJ2-1	.	TGTGCCAGCAAAACGAGCGGGGGGGGTGTGGATGAGCAGTTCTTC	CASKTSGGGVDEQFF
.	TRBV20-1	TRBJ2-7	.	TGCAGTGCTAGAGTCGGTTACGAGCAGTACTTC	CSARVGYEQYF
TRBD2	TRBV4-1	TRBJ2-3	.	TGCGCCAGCAGCCAAGGTTACGGGGGGGTAACAGATACGCAGTATTTT	CASSQGYGGVTDTQYF
.	TRBV27	TRBJ1-5	.	TGTGCCAGCAGTTTAATGGGGGGAAGCAATCAGCCCCAGCATTTT	CASSLMGGSNQPQHF
.	TRBV7-8	TRBJ2-7	.	TGTGCCAGCAGCCCGAGGTGGGGTAATCAGGGCTACGAGCAGTACTTC	CASSPRWGNQGYEQYF
TRBD1	TRBV28	TRBJ1-5	.	TGTGCCAGCAGTTCCGGGGACAGCCGCAATCAGCCCCAGCATTTT	CASSSGDSRNQPQHF
.	TRBV29-1	TRBJ1-1	.	TGCAGCGTGTCAAGGGGGATATGGGACACTGAAGCTTTCTTT	CSVSRGIWDTEAFF
TRBD2	TRBV9	TRBJ2-5	.	TGTGCCAGCAGCGTAGGAGGTAGCGGGGGGGGTAGAGAGACCCAGTACTTC	CASSVGGSGGGRETQYF
TRBD2	TRBV6-5	TRBJ2-1	.	TGTGCCAGCAGTTACTCTCCGGCGGGGGGGAGGGATGAGCAGTTCTTC	CASSYSPAGGRDEQFF
.	TRBV27	TRBJ1-6	.	TGTGCCAGCCCCGTGGTAGTACCCCTCCACTTT	CASPVVVPLHF
TRBD1	TRBV6-6	TRBJ2-7	.	TGTGCCAGCAGTTACACGGAAGGGGGCAGGTACGAGCAGTACTTC	CASSYTEGGRYEQYF
TRBD1	TRBV18	TRBJ2-3	.	TGTGCCAGCTCACCGACAGGGCCTAGCACAGATACGCAGTATTTT	CASSPTGPSTDTQYF
.	TRBV28	TRBJ2-5	.	TGTGCCAGCAGTTCCATTCGACTAGAATGGGAGACCCAGTACTTC	CASSSIRLEWETQYF
.	TRBV30	TRBJ1-5	.	TGTGCCTGGAGTGTACGGGGACAAATCAATCAGCCCCAGCATTTT	CAWSVRGQINQPQHF
TRBD2	TRBV6-1	TRBJ2-1	.	TGTGCCAGCAGTGTGGAGCGGGGGCCGAATGAGCAGTTCTTC	CASSVERGPNEQFF
TRBD1	TRBV30	TRBJ1-2	.	TGTGCCGGATACCAGGGGGCGGTTAGGTATGGCTACACCTTC	CAGYQGAVRYGYTF
.	TRBV9	TRBJ1-2	.	TGTGCCAGCAGCCCCGCCCTTGCAGGAGGGTATGGCTACACCTTC	CASSPALAGGYGYTF
TRBD1	TRBV19	TRBJ1-6	.	TGTGCCAGCAAATTCGCGGGACAGGGAGGTTCACCCCTCCACTTT	CASKFAGQGGSPLHF
TRBD1	TRBV5-6	TRBJ1-5	.	TGTGCCAGCAGCTTGGGCAGGGGGCATAGCAATCAGCCCCAGCATTTT	CASSLGRGHSNQPQHF
TRBD2	TRBV7-2	TRBJ2-2	.	TGTGCCAGCAGCTTCCGGTCTAGCGGGGGGCGGGACGGGGAGCTGTTTTTT	CASSFRSSGGRDGELFF
TRBD2	TRBV30	TRBJ2-3	once	TGTGCCTGGAGTGTTCTAGCGGGGCAGTATTTT	CAWSVLAGQYF
.	TRBV6-6	TRBJ2-7	.	TGTGCCAGCAGTGACGGGAAATTC	CASSDGKF
TRBD1	TRBV6-5	TRBJ2-7	many	TGTGCCAGCAGTTACTCAGTAGTGAGACAGGGAGCCGAGCAGTACTTC	CASSYSVVRQGAEQYF
.	TRBV19	TRBJ1-5	.	TGTGCCAGTACCTTTTTCCCAGCGGACGGCAATCAGCCCCAGCATTTT	CASTFFPADGNQPQHF
TRBD1	TRBV7-9	TRBJ1-4	.	TGTGCCAGCAGCTCCTTGACAGGGGGGAGTGAAAAACTGTTTTTT	CASSSLTGGSEKLFF
TRBD2	TRBV7-3	TRBJ2-3	.	TGTGCCAGCAGCCCCCCCAGAGGAGCGGGGGGATCAGATACGCAGTATTTT	CASSPPRGAGGSDTQYF
.	TRBV7-3	TRBJ1-3	.	TGTGCCAGCAGCTTGGGTCTGGGAGCGGGTATTTCTGGAAACACCATATATTTT	CASSLGLGAGISGNTIYF
.	TRBV7-2	TRBJ2-7	.	TGTGCCAGCAGCTTAGCTGGTTCTAATCACGAGCAGTACTTC	CASSLAGSNHEQYF
TRBD1	TRBV19	TRBJ2-7	.	TGTGCCAGTAGTCGGGACAGACTCCTAGGCGAGCAGTACTTC	CASSRDRLLGEQYF
TRBD1	TRBV30	TRBJ2-7	.	TGTGCCTGGCAAAACCCTGGGACAGGGCGTGGAGAGCAGTACTTC	CAWQNPGTGRGEQYF
TRBD2	TRBV7-2	TRBJ2-5	.	TGTGCCAGCAGCTGGGGACTAGCGGGGGAAGAGACCCAGTACTTC	CASSWGLAGEETQYF
.	TRBV28	TRBJ1-5	.	TGTGCCAGCAGTTTTATGCAGCCCCAGCATTTT	CASSFMQPQHF
.	TRBV5-4	TRBJ1-6	many	TGTGCCAGCAGTGGAAAGGGGGGGAGCTCCTATAATTCACCCCTCCACTTT	CASSGKGGSSYNSPLHF
.	TRBV7-2	TRBJ1-2	.	TGTGCCAGCAGCTTAAGGTCCCAGGGTGGAATAACCTATGGCTACACCTTC	CASSLRSQGGITYGYTF
TRBD1	TRBV10-3	TRBJ2-7	once	TGTGCCATCAGACCAGACGTCGGGACAGGGAGCTCCTACGAGCAGTACTTC	CAIRPDVGTGSSYEQYF
.	TRBV2	TRBJ1-2	.	TGTGCCAGCAGTCCGGGGGAGCTGTATGGCTACACCTTC	CASSPGELYGYTF
TRBD1	TRBV29-1	TRBJ1-1	.	TGCAGCGTTGAGGGACAGGCCAACACTGAAGCTTTCTTT	CSVEGQANTEAFF
TRBD2	TRBV10-3	TRBJ2-1	.	TGTGCCATCGGACTGTCGACTAGCGGGGAGAGCTCCTACAATGAGCAGTTCTTC	CAIGLSTSGESSYNEQFF
.	TRBV6-1	TRBJ1-2	.	TGTGCCAGCAAGATAGGGGTAAACTATGGCTACACCTTC	CASKIGVNYGYTF
TRBD1	TRBV7-9	TRBJ2-1	.	TGTGCCAGCAGTTACACAGGGGGCTACTCCTACAATGAGCAGTTCTTC	CASSYTGGYSYNEQFF